This T cell receptor beta chain was recovered during a study of blood T cells in healthy people across ages. PCR was performed a second time for about 7 to 12 cycles using a sample-barcoded 5' primer and a J-beta primer mix. TCRdb processed the 5' RACE reads anew with MiXCR; each CDR3 protein has one entry. The table includes about 720,000 distinct CDR3 sequences, around a quarter detected once. Investigators took roughly 9.5 milliliters of peripheral blood from every donor. This CDR3 has 15 amino acids. The sample was also reused in another study, on T cells of mothers and their children. That paper states: With unrelated pairs as the comparison, related mother-child pairs had a slightly higher overlap that was not significant.

This clonotype was obtained from a boy between 10 and 17 years old in good health. Sequenced input: blood. The chain links TRBV21-1 to TRBJ1-1; whether TRBD1, the table's D call, matches the DNA was not checked. TRBV21-1 is a known pseudogene. The CDR3 nucleotides are TGTGCCAGCAGCAAAGGGGCGGTACAGAACACTGAAGCTTTCTTT. Protein: CASSKGAVQNTEAFF.